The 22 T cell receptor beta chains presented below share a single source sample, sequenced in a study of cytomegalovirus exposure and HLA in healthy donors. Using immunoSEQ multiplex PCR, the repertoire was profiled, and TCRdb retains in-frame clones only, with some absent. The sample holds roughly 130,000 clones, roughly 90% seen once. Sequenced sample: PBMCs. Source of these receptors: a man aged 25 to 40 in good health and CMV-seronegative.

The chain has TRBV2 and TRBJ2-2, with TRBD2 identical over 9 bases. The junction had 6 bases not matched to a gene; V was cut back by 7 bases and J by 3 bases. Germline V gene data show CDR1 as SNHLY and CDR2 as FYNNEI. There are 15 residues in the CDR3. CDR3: CASTETSGYTGELFF. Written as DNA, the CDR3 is TGTGCCAGCACTGAGACTAGCGGTTACACCGGGGAGCTGTTTTTT.

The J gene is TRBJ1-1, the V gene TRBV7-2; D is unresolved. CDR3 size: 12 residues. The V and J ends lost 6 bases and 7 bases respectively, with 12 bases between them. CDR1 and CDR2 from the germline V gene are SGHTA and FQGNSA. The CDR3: CASRWEVGEAFF. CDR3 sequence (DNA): TGTGCCAGCAGGTGGGAGGTCGGTGAAGCTTTCTTT.

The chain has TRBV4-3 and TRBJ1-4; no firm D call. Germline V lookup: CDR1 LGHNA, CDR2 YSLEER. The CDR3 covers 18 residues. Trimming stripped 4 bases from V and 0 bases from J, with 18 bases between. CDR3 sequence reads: CASSPSRGLSATNEKLFF. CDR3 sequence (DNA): TGCGCCAGCAGCCCGTCCCGAGGGTTATCTGCAACTAATGAAAAACTGTTTTTT.

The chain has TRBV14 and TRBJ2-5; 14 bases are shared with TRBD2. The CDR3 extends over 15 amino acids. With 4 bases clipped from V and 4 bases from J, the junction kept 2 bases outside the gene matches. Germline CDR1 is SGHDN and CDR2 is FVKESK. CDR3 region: CASSLGLAGGETQYF. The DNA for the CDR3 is TGTGCCAGCAGCCTAGGACTAGCGGGAGGAGAGACCCAGTACTTC.

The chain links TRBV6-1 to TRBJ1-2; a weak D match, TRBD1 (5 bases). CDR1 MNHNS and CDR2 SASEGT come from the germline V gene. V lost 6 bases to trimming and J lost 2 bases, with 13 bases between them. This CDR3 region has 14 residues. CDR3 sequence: CASSREEGNYGYTF. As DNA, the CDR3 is TGTGCCAGCAGCAGGGAGGAGGGGAACTATGGCTACACCTTC.

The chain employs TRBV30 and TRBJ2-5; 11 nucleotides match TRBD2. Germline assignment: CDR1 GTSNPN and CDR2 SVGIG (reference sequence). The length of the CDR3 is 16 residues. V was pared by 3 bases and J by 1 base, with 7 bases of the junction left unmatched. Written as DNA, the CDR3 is TGTGCCTGGAGCGGGCTAGCGGGAGGCTCCCAAGAGACCCAGTACTTC. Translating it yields CAWSGLAGGSQETQYF. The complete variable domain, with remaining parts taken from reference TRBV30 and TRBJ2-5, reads SQTIHQWPATLVQPVGSPLSLECTVEGTSNPNLYWYRQAAGRGLQLLFYSVGIGQISSEVPQNLSASRPQDRQFILSSKKLLLSDSGFYLCAWSGLAGGSQETQYFGPGTRLLVL.

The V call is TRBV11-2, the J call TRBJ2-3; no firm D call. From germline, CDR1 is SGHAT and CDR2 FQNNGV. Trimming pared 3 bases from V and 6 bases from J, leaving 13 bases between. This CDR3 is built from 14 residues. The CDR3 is CASSFIGSRDTQYF. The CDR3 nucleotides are TGTGCCAGCAGCTTCATAGGATCCAGGGATACGCAGTATTTT.

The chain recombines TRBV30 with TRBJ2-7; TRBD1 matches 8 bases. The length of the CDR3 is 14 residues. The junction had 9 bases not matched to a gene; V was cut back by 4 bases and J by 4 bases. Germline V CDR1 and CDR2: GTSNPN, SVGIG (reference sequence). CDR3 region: CAWTGQGSSYEQYF. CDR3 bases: TGTGCCTGGACCGGACAGGGTAGTTCGTACGAGCAGTACTTC.

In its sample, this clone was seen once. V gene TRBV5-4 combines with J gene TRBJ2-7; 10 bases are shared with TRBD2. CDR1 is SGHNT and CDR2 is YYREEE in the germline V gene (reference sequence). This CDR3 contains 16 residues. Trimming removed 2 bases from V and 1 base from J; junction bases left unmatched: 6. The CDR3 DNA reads TGTGCCAGCAGCTTCAGGGAGGGACTAGCGTCCTACGAGCAGTACTTC. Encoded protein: CASSFREGLASYEQYF.

As DNA, the CDR3 is TGTGCCAGCAGTCGCGGGACAGGCGATCAAGAGACCCAGTACTTC. As protein: CASSRGTGDQETQYF. The chain links TRBV25-1 to TRBJ2-5, with 8 bases fitting TRBD1. The CDR3 contains 15 residues. V lost 5 bases, J lost 2 bases, and 7 bases stayed unmatched. Germline values: CDR1 MGHDK, CDR2 SYGVNS.

CDR3 amino acids: CASSWGTREWEQYF. In nucleotides, the CDR3 is TGTGCCAGCAGCTGGGGAACGCGGGAGTGGGAGCAGTACTTC. The chain couples TRBV7-2 to TRBJ2-7; TRBD2 matches at 7 bases. CDR3 length: 14 amino acids. Germline-derived CDR1 and CDR2 are SGHTA and FQGNSA. The ends lost 4 bases at V and 7 bases at J; junction bases unmatched: 10.

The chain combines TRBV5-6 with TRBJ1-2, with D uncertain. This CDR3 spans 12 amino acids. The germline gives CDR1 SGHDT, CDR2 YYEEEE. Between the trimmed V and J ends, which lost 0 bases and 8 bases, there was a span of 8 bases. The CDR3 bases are TGTGCCAGCAGCTTGGGCCTCGGGGGCTACACCTTC. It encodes CASSLGLGGYTF.

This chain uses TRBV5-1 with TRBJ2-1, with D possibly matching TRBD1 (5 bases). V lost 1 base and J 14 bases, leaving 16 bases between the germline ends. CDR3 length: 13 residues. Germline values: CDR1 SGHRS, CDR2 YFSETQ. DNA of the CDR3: TGCGCCAGCAGCTTGCCAGGGTCGACTCTTAAGTTCTTC. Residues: CASSLPGSTLKFF.

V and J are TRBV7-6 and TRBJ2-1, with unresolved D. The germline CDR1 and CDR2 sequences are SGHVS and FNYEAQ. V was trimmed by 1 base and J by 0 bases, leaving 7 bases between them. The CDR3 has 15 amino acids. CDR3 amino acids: CASSLEWSSYNEQFF. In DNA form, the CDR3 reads TGTGCCAGCAGCTTAGAGTGGAGCTCCTACAATGAGCAGTTCTTC.

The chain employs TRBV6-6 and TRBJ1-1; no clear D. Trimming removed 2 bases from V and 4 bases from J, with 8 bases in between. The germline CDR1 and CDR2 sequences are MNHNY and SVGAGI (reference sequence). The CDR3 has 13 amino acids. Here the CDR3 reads CASSYPGGTEAFF. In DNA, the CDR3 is TGTGCCAGCAGTTACCCCGGAGGCACTGAAGCTTTCTTT.

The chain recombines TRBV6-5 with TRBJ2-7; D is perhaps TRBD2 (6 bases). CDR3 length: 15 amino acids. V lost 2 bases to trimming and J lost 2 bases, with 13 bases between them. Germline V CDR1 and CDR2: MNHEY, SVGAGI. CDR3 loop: CASSYPGTDPYEQYF. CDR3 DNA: TGTGCCAGCAGTTACCCCGGGACTGATCCCTACGAGCAGTACTTC.

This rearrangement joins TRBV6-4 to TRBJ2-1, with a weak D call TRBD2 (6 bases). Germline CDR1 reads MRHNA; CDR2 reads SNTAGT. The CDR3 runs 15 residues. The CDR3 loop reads CPREVGDLPYNEQFF. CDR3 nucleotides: TGTCCAAGGGAGGTTGGGGATCTCCCCTACAATGAGCAGTTCTTC.

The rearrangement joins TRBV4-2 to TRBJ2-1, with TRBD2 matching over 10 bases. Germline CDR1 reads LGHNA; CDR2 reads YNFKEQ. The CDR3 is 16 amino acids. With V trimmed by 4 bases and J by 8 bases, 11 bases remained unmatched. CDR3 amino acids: CASSLLTSGEAHEQFF. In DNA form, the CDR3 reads TGTGCCAGCAGCCTCCTTACTAGCGGGGAGGCCCATGAGCAGTTCTTC.

This chain's CDR3 is CASSSTGQGETQYF. The CDR3 DNA is TGCGCCAGCAGCTCGACGGGACAGGGAGAGACCCAGTACTTC. The V gene is TRBV5-1, the J gene TRBJ2-5; 9 nucleotides match TRBD1. This CDR3 is 14 amino acids long. Trimming cost V 3 bases and J 4 bases; bases outside gene matches: 4. From germline, CDR1 is SGHRS and CDR2 YFSETQ.

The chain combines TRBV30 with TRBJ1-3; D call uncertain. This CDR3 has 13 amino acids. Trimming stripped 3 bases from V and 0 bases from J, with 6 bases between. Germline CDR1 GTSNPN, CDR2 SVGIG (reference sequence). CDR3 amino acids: CAWRGHSGNTIYF. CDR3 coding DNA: TGTGCCTGGAGGGGCCACTCTGGAAACACCATATATTTT.

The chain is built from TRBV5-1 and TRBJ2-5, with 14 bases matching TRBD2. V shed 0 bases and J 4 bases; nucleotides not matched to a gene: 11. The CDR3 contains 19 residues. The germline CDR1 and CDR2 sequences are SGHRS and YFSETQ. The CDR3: CASSLAGTSGRKGRETQYF. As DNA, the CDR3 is TGCGCCAGCAGCTTGGCGGGGACTAGCGGGAGAAAAGGTCGAGAGACCCAGTACTTC.

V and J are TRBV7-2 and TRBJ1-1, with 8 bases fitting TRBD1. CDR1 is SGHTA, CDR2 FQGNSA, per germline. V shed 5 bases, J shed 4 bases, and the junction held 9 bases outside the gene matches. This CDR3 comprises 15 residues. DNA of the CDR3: TGTGCCAGCAGCCTGCGGACAGGGATCGTCACTGAAGCTTTCTTT. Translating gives CASSLRTGIVTEAFF.